Listed below are T cell receptor beta chains from one sample, sequenced in a study of CD8+ T cells in alopecia areata. Data came from immunoSEQ multiplex PCR; TCRdb stores just in-frame clones and leaves some out. Of more than 150,000 clones in the sample, about 51% were seen once. The specimen comprised CD8+ T cells sorted from blood, sampled at week 0. These receptors were taken from a human donor with alopecia areata. The conserved cysteine and the conserved F or W are not part of the CDR3 here. The order of the fields is CDR3 protein, J gene, V gene, clone size. Expanded clones are given a class, and other clones once, few, many or no size at all.

ASSEWVRDTDTQY | TRBJ2-3 | TRBV25-1 | few
ASSPSGAGELF | TRBJ2-2 | TRBV19 | few
ASSVVDTGELF | TRBJ2-2 | TRBV9 | .
SVEGRDKQF | TRBJ2-1 | TRBV29-1 | .
ASSLEAATDTQY | TRBJ2-3 | TRBV13 | few
ASSEELNFYNEQF | TRBJ2-1 | TRBV2 | once
ASSQTVGAEAF | TRBJ1-1 | TRBV4-1 | few
ASSLASGGVYNEQF | TRBJ2-1 | TRBV7-9 | .
ASSFRPASGNTIY | TRBJ1-3 | TRBV13 | .
ASSPASYNEQF | TRBJ2-1 | TRBV2 | once
ACSRDGPYEQY | TRBJ2-7 | TRBV30 | .
ASSLDPGRYEQY | TRBJ2-7 | TRBV11-3 | .
ASNLRGGGVNTEAF | TRBJ1-1 | TRBV5-1 | .
AGNLRGSTDTQY | TRBJ2-3 | TRBV30 | .